This TCR beta chain was captured in a study of T cell responses to AZD1222 COVID-19 vaccine. Whole-study findings and limits: Spike-specific TCR breadth and depth rose after two AZD1222 doses. Baseline serostatus was positive in only six AZD1222 recipients. In the spike-specific TCR repertoire, nearly half reportedly target unmutated variant regions. Donors in the cohort were predominantly white British and more often female, and clonal diversity was possibly underestimated.

The CDR3 runs to 15 residues. With V trimmed by 0 bases and J by 10 bases, 6 bases remained unmatched. Germline loops: CDR1 LGHNA, CDR2 YSLEER. Clones were read by immunoSEQ multiplex PCR, and TCRdb kept only the in-frame ones, dropping some. The sample has about 160,000 clones; 88% are singletons. This clone was seen a single time. No antigen is known for it. This clonotype originated in an adult in good health. This chain joins TRBV4-3 and TRBJ1-6, with 7 bases matching TRBD1. The source was peripheral blood, collected on day 0 of AZD1222 vaccination. CDR3 in amino acids: CASSQDGQGGSPLHF. As DNA, the CDR3 is TGCGCCAGCAGCCAAGATGGCCAGGGGGGGTCACCCCTCCACTTT.